The 2 T cell receptor beta chains presented below share a single source sample, sequenced in a study of cytomegalovirus exposure and HLA in healthy donors. The PCR employed 60 Vbeta primers together with 13 Jbeta primers. TCRdb's copy holds only in-frame clones and misses some; the assay was immunoSEQ multiplex PCR. The sample has some 180,000 clones; 78% are singletons. The sequenced sample was PBMCs. Receptor source: a female donor in good health and CMV-seronegative.

This chain connects TRBV6-4 to TRBJ2-2; 10 bases match TRBD2. Germline CDR1 MRHNA, CDR2 SNTAGT. The trim removed 5 bases at V and 6 bases at J, leaving 9 bases unmatched. This CDR3 is 16 amino acids long. The CDR3 nucleotides are TGTGCCAGCAGTCCCCGTAGCGGGAGGCGGTCCGGGGAGCTGTTTTTT. It is translated as CASSPRSGRRSGELFF.

This clone was counted a few times. The chain carries TRBV5-1 and TRBJ2-7; a possible D gene is TRBD2 (6 bases). Trimming removed 0 bases from V and 2 bases from J, with 9 bases in between. This CDR3 is built from 14 residues. Germline values: CDR1 SGHRS, CDR2 YFSETQ. The CDR3 loop is CASSLVRGTYEQYF. The CDR3 DNA is TGCGCCAGCAGCTTGGTTCGGGGGACCTACGAGCAGTACTTC.